A single T cell receptor beta chain is shown here with its context. The target antigen is unknown. These data originate in a study of CD8 T cells in Susac syndrome. Points from the study as a whole: The study identified about sixteen and five Susac-specific public clones in total CD8+ and CD8+ TEMRA repertoires.

An amount of RNA that ranged from roughly 0.5 to 1 ug was reverse transcribed with random hexamers. By means of immunoSEQ multiplex PCR, TCR beta CDR3 spanning 54 Vbeta and 13 Jbeta underwent amplification. TCRdb processed the immunoSEQ multiplex PCR reads anew with MiXCR; each CDR3 protein has one entry. The sample lists about 110,000 distinct CDR3 sequences, less than 95% occurring once. The CDR3 runs 16 residues. V lost 2 bases and J 4 bases, leaving 17 bases between the germline ends. Sequenced material: CD8+ T cells from PBMCs. This sequence was found in a human donor with Susac syndrome. The rearrangement joins TRBV12-3 or TRBV12-4 to TRBJ1-1, with a possible D match to TRBD1 (5 bases). CDR3 sequence: CASSLMGRGASTEAFF. In nucleotides, the CDR3 is TGTGCCAGCAGTTTAATGGGTCGAGGGGCAAGCACTGAAGCTTTCTTT.